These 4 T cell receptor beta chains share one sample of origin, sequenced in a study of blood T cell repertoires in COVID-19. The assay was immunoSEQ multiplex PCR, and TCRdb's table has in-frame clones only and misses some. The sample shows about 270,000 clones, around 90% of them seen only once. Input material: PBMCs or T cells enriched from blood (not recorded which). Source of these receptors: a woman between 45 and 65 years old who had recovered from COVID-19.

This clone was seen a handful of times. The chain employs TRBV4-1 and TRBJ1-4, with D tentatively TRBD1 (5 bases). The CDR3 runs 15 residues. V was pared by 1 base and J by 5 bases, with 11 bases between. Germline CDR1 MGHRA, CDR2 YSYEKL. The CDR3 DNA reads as TGCGCCAGCAGCCAAGGCGGGACCGCGAATGAAAAACTGTTTTTT. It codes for CASSQGGTANEKLFF.

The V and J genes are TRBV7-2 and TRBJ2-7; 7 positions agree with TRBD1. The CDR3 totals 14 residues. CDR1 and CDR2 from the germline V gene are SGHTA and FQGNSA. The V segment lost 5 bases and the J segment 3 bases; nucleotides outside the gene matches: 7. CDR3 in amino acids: CASSLMRDSYEQYF. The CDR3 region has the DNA TGTGCCAGCAGCCTTATGAGGGACAGCTACGAGCAGTACTTC.

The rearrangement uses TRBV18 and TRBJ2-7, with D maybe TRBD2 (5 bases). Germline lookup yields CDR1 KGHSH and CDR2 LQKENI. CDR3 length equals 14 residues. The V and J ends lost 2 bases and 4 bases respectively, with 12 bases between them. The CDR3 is CASSPGTGSYEQYF. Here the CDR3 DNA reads TGTGCCAGCTCACCAGGAACGGGGTCGTACGAGCAGTACTTC.

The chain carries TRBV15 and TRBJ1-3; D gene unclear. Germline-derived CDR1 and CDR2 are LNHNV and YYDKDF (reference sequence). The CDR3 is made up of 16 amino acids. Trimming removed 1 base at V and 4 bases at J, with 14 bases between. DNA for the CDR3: TGTGCCACCAGCAGAGTTCGGAGGACCGCGGGAAACACCATATATTTT. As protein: CATSRVRRTAGNTIYF.